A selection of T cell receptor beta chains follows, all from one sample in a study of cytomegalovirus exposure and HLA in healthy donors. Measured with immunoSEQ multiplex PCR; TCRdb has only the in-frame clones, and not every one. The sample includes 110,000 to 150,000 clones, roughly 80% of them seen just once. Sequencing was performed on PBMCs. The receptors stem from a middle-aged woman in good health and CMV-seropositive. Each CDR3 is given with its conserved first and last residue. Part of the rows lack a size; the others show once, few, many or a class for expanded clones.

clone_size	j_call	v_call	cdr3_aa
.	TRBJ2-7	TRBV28	CASTWTGGYEQYF
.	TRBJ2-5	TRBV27	CATQPRTSGGVGETQYF
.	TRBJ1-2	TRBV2	CASKGGFNYGYTF
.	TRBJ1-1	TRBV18	CASSPRAAGGMNTEAFF
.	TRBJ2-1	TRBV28	CASSLMKGAASYNEQFF
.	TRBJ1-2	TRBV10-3	CAITQGGGYGYTF
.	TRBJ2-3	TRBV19	CASSMGLASTDTQYF
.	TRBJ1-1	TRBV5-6	CASSLARDRDLGTEAFF
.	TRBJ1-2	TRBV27	CASRYRGGYTF
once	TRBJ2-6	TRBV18	CASSPPGGPGANVLTF
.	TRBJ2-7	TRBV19	CASSTQGSWNEQYF
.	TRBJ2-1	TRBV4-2	CASSHGTSESAYNEQFF
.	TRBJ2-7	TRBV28	CASSLGTSGTYEQYF
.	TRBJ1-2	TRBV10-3	CAISESDRLNYGYTF
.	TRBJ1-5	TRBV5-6	CASSLGTGGQHF
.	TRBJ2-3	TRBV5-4	CASSGGTGDPDTQYF
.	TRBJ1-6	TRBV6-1	CASSRDRDRSPLHF
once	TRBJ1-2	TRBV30	CAWTRSAAPSRGGYTF
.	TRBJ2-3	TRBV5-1	CASYDGNTDTQYF
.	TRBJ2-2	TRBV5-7	CASSPRLLGGQGYGELFF
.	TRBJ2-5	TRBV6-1	CASSEIGQGFQETQYF
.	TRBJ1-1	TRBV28	CASTPDSSNTEAFF
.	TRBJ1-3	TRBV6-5	CASSVGGLSGNTIYF